These 9 T cell receptor beta chains were all obtained from the same sample, sequenced in a study of human T cells and chemical hapten exposure. Time point described: patch test 1, 2 weeks after DPC sensitization. Treatment of the sample: therapeutic diphenylcyclopropenone sensitization with weekly scalp DPC. TCRdb re-called the RACE reads with MiXCR, one entry per CDR3 protein. This sample has about 340,000 distinct CDR3 sequences, with under 8% found just once. Sequenced material: whole blood, taken in connection with sensitization to the hapten diphenylcyclopropenone (DPC). The source is a young woman with alopecia areata. Some clones in this sample may be carry-over from other donors' samples.

There are a few counts of this clonotype. The chain employs TRBV15 and TRBJ2-7; a possible D gene is TRBD1 (6 bases). The CDR3 length is 13 residues. Looked up from germline, CDR1 is LNHNV and CDR2 is YYDKDF (reference sequence). Trimming stripped 3 bases from V and 0 bases from J, with 6 bases between. In nucleotides, the CDR3 is TGTGCCACCAGCAGGGACAGCTCCTACGAGCAGTACTTC. Translating gives CATSRDSSYEQYF.

The chain couples TRBV6-1 to TRBJ2-7; TRBD2 aligns across 9 bases. The CDR3 length is 15 residues. Per germline, CDR1 MNHNS and CDR2 SASEGT. Trimming took 8 bases from V and 6 from J; bases not matched to a gene: 14. The CDR3 DNA follows: TGTGCCAGCGCACAAGAAGGGCTAGCGGGGATCGAGCAGTACTTC. Translating gives CASAQEGLAGIEQYF.

This clonotype was observed many times. The chain is built from TRBV6-6 and TRBJ1-4; TRBD1 aligns across 9 bases. Germline CDR1 and CDR2: MNHNY and SVGAGI (reference sequence). The CDR3 consists of 17 residues. V dropped 2 bases and J dropped 7; count of bases not matched to a gene: 11. The CDR3 spells CASSYELTRDRAEKLFF. The CDR3 nucleotides are TGTGCCAGCAGTTACGAGTTGACGCGGGACAGGGCTGAAAAACTGTTTTTT.

The rearrangement links TRBV20-1 to TRBJ2-3; either TRBD1 or TRBD2 may supply D (5 bases each). CDR3 length equals 15 residues. Trimming left V 2 bases short and J 2 bases short, with 14 bases between. CDR1 and CDR2 from the germline V gene are DFQATT and SNEGSKA (reference sequence). The CDR3: CSARTPWGSTDTQYF. CDR3 nucleotides: TGCAGTGCTAGAACCCCCTGGGGGTCCACAGATACGCAGTATTTT.

This clonotype was detected many times. The rearrangement joins TRBV9 to TRBJ1-1, with D possibly matching TRBD1 (5 bases). With 2 bases removed from V and 3 bases from J, the gap between germline ends came to 8 bases. Germline values: CDR1 SGDLS, CDR2 YYNGEE. The CDR3 totals 13 residues. The CDR3 bases are TGTGCCAGCAGCGTGGGGGTCGACACTGAAGCTTTCTTT. This translates into CASSVGVDTEAFF. The variable domain in full, completed from reference TRBV9 and TRBJ1-1, reads DSGVTQTPKHLITATGQRVTLRCSPRSGDLSVYWYQQSLDQGLQFLIQYYNGEERAKGNILERFSAQQFPDLHSELNLSSLELGDSALYFCASSVGVDTEAFFGQGTRLTVV.

This clonotype was detected many times. The chain uses TRBV7-2 and TRBJ1-2; D unclear. The CDR3 sequence is 13 residues long. CDR1 is SGHTA and CDR2 is FQGNSA in the germline V gene. Between the trimmed V and J ends, which lost 3 bases and 8 bases, there was a span of 13 bases. Written as DNA, the CDR3 is TGTGCCAGCAGCTTGGGTGCGACGGGGGGCTACACCTTC. Translated, it gives CASSLGATGGYTF. Combining the CDR3 with reference TRBV7-2 and TRBJ1-2 gives the whole variable domain GAGVSQSPSNKVTEKGKDVELRCDPISGHTALYWYRQSLGQGLEFLIYFQGNSAPDKSGLPSDRFSAERTGGSVSTLTIQRTQQEDSAVYLCASSLGATGGYTFGSGTRLTVV.

V gene TRBV2 combines with J gene TRBJ2-3, with 8 nucleotides matching TRBD1. The J segment lost 6 bases and the V segment lost 3 bases, leaving 2 bases of the junction unmatched. Germline V gene sequence: CDR1 SNHLY, CDR2 FYNNEI. This CDR3 has 13 amino acids. CDR3 loop: CASSDRGPDTQYF. The CDR3 nucleotides read TGTGCCAGCAGTGACAGGGGGCCCGATACGCAGTATTTT.

The chain couples TRBV24-1 to TRBJ2-7; 7 nucleotides align to TRBD2. This CDR3 is 19 amino acids long. After removal of 4 bases from V and 1 base from J, the junction contained 18 bases not matched to a gene. Germline V gene sequence: CDR1 KGHDR, CDR2 SFDVKD. The CDR3 region is CATSEPGGFSRGVSYEQYF. The CDR3 region has the DNA TGTGCCACCAGTGAGCCAGGCGGCTTTTCCCGGGGGGTATCCTACGAGCAGTACTTC.

The V call is TRBV12-3 or TRBV12-4, the J call TRBJ1-1; D remains ambiguous. The CDR3 length is 13 residues. Deletions cut 5 bases from V and 3 bases from J, with 10 bases between. In nucleotides, the CDR3 is TGTGCCAGCAGTGAAGGGATGGACACTGAAGCTTTCTTT. This sequence encodes CASSEGMDTEAFF.